The 8 T cell receptor beta chains below come from one sample, sequenced in a study of blood T cell repertoires in COVID-19. Method: immunoSEQ multiplex PCR; TCRdb's copy keeps in-frame clones and lacks some. The sample contains some 170,000 clones, 85% of which appear only once. The sample was peripheral blood. The source is a man aged 35-49 years with acute or convalescent COVID-19.

The chain employs TRBV4-1 and TRBJ2-1, with D uncertain. Trimming took off 3 bases at V and 8 bases at J, with 14 bases between the two ends. The CDR3 consists of 14 residues. Germline CDR1 reads MGHRA; CDR2 reads YSYEKL. CDR3: CASSHIPHRDEQFF. The CDR3 bases are TGCGCCAGCAGCCATATTCCCCATCGGGATGAGCAGTTCTTC.

The V gene is TRBV20-1, the J gene TRBJ2-3; D assignment may be TRBD1 or TRBD2 (5 bases each). Trimming cost V 3 bases and J 1 base, with 14 bases left between them. CDR1 is DFQATT and CDR2 is SNEGSKA in the germline V gene (reference sequence). This CDR3 comprises 15 residues. The CDR3 sequence: CSASEGKQGTDTQYF. CDR3 DNA sequence: TGCAGTGCTAGTGAGGGGAAACAGGGCACAGATACGCAGTATTTT.

DNA of the CDR3: TGTGCCAGCAGCTTGTCTCGTCCGGGGGGAGAGACCCAGTACTTC. Translated: CASSLSRPGGETQYF. The genes are TRBV5-4 and TRBJ2-5, with 7 bases aligning to TRBD2. V dropped 1 base and J dropped 4; count of bases not matched to a gene: 7. The CDR3 has 15 residues. Germline CDR1 is SGHNT and CDR2 is YYREEE (reference sequence).

The CDR3 sequence: CAIKTQGRTGELFF. The DNA for the CDR3 is TGTGCCATCAAAACACAGGGGAGAACCGGGGAGCTGTTTTTT. The rearrangement links TRBV2 to TRBJ2-2; 7 positions match TRBD1. Germline V gene lookup returns CDR1 SNHLY and CDR2 FYNNEI. The junction had 10 bases not matched to a gene; V was cut back by 10 bases and J by 5 bases. The CDR3 totals 14 residues.

The chain employs TRBV6-2 or TRBV6-3 and TRBJ1-6; 11 bases fit TRBD1. V lost 4 bases and J lost 8; bases outside the gene matches: 4. Germline CDR1 is MNHEY and CDR2 is SVGEGT. CDR3 length: 15 residues. The CDR3: CASSSPGQGDSPLHF. The CDR3 DNA reads as TGTGCCAGCAGTTCCCCGGGACAGGGGGATTCACCCCTCCACTTT.

The chain combines TRBV29-1 with TRBJ1-2; possible D gene TRBD1, 5 bases. Germline V gene data show CDR1 as SQVTM and CDR2 as ANQGSEA. The CDR3 has 14 amino acids. Trimming cost V 0 bases and J 7 bases, with 15 bases left between them. DNA for the CDR3: TGCAGCGTTGAAGATAGGGGAAGTCGACGTGGCTACACCTTC. Translation: CSVEDRGSRRGYTF.

DNA of the CDR3: TGTGCCAGCAGCTTAGGGGGGGCAGGAGCGGGAGATACGCAGTATTTT. Translation: CASSLGGAGAGDTQYF. V is TRBV5-4 and J is TRBJ2-3; maybe TRBD2 (7 bases). V was cut by 2 bases and J by 5 bases, with 18 bases left in between. The germline CDR1 and CDR2 sequences are SGHNT and YYREEE (reference sequence). The length of the CDR3 is 16 residues.

The gene calls are TRBV28 and TRBJ2-7; 9 nucleotides align to TRBD1. The length of the CDR3 is 14 residues. Germline V gene data show CDR1 as MDHEN and CDR2 as SYDVKM. V gave up 6 bases and J gave up 3 bases; unmatched junction bases: 6. As DNA, the CDR3 is TGTGCCAGCAGGGAACAGGGGGCTTACTACGAGCAGTACTTC. Residues: CASREQGAYYEQYF.